Included here is one TCR beta chain sequence, with context. A junction boundary mismatches the germline segment, possibly from a read error. With a J-beta primer mix and a sample-barcoded 5' primer, a second PCR ran about 7 to 11 cycles. TCRdb passed the 5' RACE reads through MiXCR, listing each CDR3 protein once. The data show about 810,000 distinct CDR3 sequences, with under 40% seen just once and about an eighth held by the top ten. The sample belongs to a study of blood T cells in healthy people across ages. Caucasian, healthy and from Russia, the donors were aged between roughly 6 and 95. Germline assignment: CDR1 SSHAT and CDR2 FNYEAQ (reference sequence). This CDR3 has 18 amino acids.

The sequencing input was blood. This chain joins TRBV7-7 and TRBJ2-3; TRBD2 matches 12 bases. This receptor was identified in a man younger than 30 in good health. CDR3 loop: CASSPGLTSGGHTDTQYF. The DNA of the CDR3 is TGTGCTAGCAGCCCCGGCCTGACTAGCGGGGGACACACAGATACGCAGTATTTT.